This TCR beta chain was recorded in a study of technical replicates of blood from a handful of donors. The CDR3 is 15 amino acids. V trimming: 4 bases; J trimming: 7 bases; junction bases outside the gene matches: 9. The germline gives CDR1 SGHTS, CDR2 YDEGEE. This clone came up once. The method was immunoSEQ multiplex PCR; TCRdb's version includes in-frame clones alone and lacks a portion of them. The repertoire has 70,000 to 85,000 clones, about 97% of them found once; the top ten carry 0.15% to 0.2%. This receptor was taken from a human donor in good health. The chain combines TRBV5-8 with TRBJ2-2; TRBD1 aligns across 8 bases. The sample taken for sequencing was T cells isolated from PBMCs. CDR3 region: CASSPRTGRIGELFF. Written as DNA, the CDR3 is TGTGCCAGCAGCCCTCGGACAGGGAGGATCGGGGAGCTGTTTTTT. Variable domain in full (rest from reference TRBV5-8 and TRBJ2-2): EAGVTQSPTHLIKTRGQQATLRCSPISGHTSVYWYQQALGLGLQFLLWYDEGEERNRGNFPPRFSGRQFPNYSSELNVNALELEDSALYLCASSPRTGRIGELFFGEGSRLTVL.